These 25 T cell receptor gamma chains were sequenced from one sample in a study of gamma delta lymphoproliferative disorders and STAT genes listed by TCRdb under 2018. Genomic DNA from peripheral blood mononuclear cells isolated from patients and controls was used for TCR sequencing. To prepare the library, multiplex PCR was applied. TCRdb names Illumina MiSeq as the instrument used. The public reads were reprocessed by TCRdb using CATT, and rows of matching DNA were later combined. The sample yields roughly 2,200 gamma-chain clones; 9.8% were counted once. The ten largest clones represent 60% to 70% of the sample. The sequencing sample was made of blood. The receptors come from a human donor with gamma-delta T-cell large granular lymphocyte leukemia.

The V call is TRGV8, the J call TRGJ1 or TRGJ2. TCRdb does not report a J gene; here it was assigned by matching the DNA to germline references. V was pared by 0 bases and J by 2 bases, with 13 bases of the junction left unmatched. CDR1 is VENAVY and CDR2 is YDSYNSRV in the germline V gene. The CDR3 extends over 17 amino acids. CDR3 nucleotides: TGTGCCACCTGGGATAGGCCAGTAATCTATCATTATTATAAGAAACTCTTT. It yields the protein CATWDRPVIYHYYKKLF.

Here the CDR3 DNA reads TGTGCCACCTGGGATGGGATGAATTATTATAAGAAACTCTTT. It yields the protein CATWDGMNYYKKLF. This chain uses TRGV4 with TRGJ1 or TRGJ2. No J gene is reported in TCRdb; it was inferred here by comparing the DNA with germline. Losses at the gene ends were 0 bases for V and 0 bases for J; bases not matched to a gene: 2. Germline V CDR1 and CDR2: EGSTGY, YDSYTSSV. CDR3 length equals 14 residues.

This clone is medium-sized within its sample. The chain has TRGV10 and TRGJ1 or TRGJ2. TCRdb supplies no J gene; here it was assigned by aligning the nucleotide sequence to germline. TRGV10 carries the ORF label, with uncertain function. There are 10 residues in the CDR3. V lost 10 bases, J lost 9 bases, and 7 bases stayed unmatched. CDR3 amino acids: CAALYRKKLF. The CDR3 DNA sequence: TGTGCTGCGTTATACCGTAAGAAACTCTTT.

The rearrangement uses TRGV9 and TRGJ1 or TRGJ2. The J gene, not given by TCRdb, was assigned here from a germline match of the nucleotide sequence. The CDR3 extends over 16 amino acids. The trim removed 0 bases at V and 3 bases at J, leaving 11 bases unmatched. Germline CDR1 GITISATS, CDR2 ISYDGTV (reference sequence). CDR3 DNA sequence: TGTGCCTTGTGGGAGGTGGAATCCTTTCTTTATTATAAGAAACTCTTT. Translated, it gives CALWEVESFLYYKKLF.

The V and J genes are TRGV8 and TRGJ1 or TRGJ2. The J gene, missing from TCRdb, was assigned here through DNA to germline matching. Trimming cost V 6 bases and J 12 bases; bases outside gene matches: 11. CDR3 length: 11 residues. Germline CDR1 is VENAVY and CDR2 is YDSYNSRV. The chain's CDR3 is CATWIQRVKLF. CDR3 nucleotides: TGTGCCACCTGGATCCAAAGGGTGAAACTCTTT.

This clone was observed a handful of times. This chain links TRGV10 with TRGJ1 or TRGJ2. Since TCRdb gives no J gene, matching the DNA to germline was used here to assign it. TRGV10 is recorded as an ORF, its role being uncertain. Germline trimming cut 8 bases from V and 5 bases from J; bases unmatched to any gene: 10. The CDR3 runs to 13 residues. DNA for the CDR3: TGTGCTGCGTGGGAAGGGTTTGATTATAAGAAACTCTTT. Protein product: CAAWEGFDYKKLF.

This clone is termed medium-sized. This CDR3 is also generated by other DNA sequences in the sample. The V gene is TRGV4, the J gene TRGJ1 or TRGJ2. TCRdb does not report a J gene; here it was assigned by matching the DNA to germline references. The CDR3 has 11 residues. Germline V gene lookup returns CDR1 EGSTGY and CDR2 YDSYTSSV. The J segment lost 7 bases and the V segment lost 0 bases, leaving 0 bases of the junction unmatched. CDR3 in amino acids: CATWDGYKKLF. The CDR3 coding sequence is TGTGCCACCTGGGATGGGTATAAGAAACTCTTT.

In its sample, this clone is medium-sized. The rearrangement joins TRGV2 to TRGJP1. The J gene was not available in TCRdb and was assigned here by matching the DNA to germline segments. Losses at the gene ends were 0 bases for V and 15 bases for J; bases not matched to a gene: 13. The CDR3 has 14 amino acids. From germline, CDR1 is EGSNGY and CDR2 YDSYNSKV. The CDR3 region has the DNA TGTGCCACCTGGGACGGGCCCAGATTTACCATCAAGATATTT. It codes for CATWDGPRFTIKIF.

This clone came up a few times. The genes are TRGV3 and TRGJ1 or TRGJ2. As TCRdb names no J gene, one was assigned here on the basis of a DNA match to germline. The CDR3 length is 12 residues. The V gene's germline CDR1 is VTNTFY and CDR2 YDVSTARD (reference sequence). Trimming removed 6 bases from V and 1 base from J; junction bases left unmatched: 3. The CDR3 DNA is TGTGCCACCTGGTTCAATTATTATAAGAAACTCTTT. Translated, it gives CATWFNYYKKLF.

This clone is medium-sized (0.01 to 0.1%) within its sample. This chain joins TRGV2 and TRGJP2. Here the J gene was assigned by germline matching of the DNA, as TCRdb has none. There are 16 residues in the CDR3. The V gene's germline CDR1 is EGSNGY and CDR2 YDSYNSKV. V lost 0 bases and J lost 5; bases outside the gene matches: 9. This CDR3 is CATWDGPVSSDWIKTF. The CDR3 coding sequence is TGTGCCACCTGGGACGGGCCGGTGTCGAGTGATTGGATCAAGACGTTT.

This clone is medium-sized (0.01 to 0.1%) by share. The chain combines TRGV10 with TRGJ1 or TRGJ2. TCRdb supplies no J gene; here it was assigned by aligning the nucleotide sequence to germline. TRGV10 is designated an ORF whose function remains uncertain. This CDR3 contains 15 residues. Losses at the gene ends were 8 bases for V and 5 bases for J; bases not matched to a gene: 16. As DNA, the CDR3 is TGTGCTGCGTGGGATTTGGGGATAATCGATTATAAGAAACTCTTT. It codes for CAAWDLGIIDYKKLF.

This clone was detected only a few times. The CDR3 nucleotides read TGTGCCACCTGGGATGGATTTTATTATAAGAAACTCTTT. Amino acids: CATWDGFYYKKLF. The chain carries TRGV8 and TRGJ1 or TRGJ2. The J gene was not available in TCRdb and was assigned here by matching the DNA to germline segments. CDR3 length: 13 amino acids. V gave up 3 bases and J gave up 3 bases; unmatched junction bases: 5. CDR1 and CDR2 from the germline V gene are VENAVY and YDSYNSRV.

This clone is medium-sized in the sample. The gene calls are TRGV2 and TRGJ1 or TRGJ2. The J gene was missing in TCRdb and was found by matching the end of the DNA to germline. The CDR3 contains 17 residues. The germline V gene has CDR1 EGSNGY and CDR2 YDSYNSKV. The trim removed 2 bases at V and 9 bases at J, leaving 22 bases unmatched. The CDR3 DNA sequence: TGTGCCACCTGGGACGACCGCTTCGCGGGTCCTAGGACTAAGAAACTCTTT. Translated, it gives CATWDDRFAGPRTKKLF.

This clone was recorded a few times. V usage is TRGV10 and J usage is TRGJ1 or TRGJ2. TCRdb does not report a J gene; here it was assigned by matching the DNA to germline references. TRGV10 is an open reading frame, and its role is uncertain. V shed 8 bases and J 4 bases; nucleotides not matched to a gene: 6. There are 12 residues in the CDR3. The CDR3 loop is CAAWGLYYKKLF. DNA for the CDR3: TGTGCTGCGTGGGGCTTATATTATAAGAAACTCTTT.

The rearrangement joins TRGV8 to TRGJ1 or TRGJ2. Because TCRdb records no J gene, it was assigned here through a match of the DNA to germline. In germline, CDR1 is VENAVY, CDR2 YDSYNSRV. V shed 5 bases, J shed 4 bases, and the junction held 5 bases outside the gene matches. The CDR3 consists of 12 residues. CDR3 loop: CATWGGYYKKLF. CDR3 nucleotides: TGTGCCACCTGGGGAGGCTATTATAAGAAACTCTTT.

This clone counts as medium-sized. The CDR3 spells CATWDGWGYYKKLF. The CDR3 DNA follows: TGTGCCACCTGGGATGGCTGGGGTTATTATAAGAAACTCTTT. The rearrangement joins TRGV4 to TRGJ1 or TRGJ2. The J gene, missing from TCRdb, was assigned here through DNA to germline matching. V lost 1 base and J lost 3; bases outside the gene matches: 6. The CDR3 is 14 residues long. Germline V lookup: CDR1 EGSTGY, CDR2 YDSYTSSV.

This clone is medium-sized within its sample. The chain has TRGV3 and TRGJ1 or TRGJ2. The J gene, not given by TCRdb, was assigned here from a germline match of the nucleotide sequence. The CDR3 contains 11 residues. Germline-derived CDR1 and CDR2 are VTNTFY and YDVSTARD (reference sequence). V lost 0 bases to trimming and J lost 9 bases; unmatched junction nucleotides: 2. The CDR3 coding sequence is TGTGCCACCTGGGACAGGCTTAAGAAACTCTTT. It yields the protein CATWDRLKKLF.

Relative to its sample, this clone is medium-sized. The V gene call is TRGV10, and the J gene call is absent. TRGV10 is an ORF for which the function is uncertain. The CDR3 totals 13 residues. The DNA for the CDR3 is TGTGCTGCGTGGGATTATAAAATTCCCCTCAAACTCTTT. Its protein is CAAWDYKIPLKLF.

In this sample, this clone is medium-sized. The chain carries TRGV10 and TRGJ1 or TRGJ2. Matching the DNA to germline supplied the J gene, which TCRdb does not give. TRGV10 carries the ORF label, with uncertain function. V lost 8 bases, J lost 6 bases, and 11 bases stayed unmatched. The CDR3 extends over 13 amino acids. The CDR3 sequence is CAAWDYRCYKKLF. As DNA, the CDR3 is TGTGCTGCGTGGGATTATCGGTGTTATAAGAAACTCTTT.

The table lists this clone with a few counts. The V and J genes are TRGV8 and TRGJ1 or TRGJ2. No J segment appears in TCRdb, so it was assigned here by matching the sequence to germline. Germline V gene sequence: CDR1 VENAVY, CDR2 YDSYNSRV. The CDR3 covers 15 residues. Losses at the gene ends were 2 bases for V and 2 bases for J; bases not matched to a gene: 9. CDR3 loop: CATWDKTGYYYKKLF. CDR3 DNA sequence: TGTGCCACCTGGGATAAAACCGGGTATTATTATAAGAAACTCTTT.

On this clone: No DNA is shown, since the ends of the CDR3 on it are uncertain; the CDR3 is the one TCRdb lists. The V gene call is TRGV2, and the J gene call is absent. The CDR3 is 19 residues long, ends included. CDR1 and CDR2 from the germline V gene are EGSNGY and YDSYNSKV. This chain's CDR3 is CATWDVRIIRNSLAVEQHF.

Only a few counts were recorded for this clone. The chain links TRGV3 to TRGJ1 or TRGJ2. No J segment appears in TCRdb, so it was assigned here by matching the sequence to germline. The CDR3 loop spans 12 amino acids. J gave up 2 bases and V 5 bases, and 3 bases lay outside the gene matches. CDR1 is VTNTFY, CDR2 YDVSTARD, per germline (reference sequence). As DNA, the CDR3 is TGTGCCACCTGGGGATATTATTATAAGAAACTCTTT. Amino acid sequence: CATWGYYYKKLF.

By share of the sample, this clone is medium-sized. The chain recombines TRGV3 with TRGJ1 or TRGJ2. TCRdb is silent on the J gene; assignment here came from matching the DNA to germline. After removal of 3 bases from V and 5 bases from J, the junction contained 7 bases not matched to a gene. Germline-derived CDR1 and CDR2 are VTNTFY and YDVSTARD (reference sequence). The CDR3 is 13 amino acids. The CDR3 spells CATWDQGNYKKLF. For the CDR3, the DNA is TGTGCCACCTGGGACCAAGGTAATTATAAGAAACTCTTT.

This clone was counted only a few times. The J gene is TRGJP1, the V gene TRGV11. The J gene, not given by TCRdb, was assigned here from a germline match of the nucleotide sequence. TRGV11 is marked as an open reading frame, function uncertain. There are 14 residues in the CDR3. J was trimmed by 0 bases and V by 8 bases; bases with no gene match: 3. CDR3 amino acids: CACWTYTTGWFKIF. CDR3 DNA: TGTGCCTGCTGGACTTATACCACTGGTTGGTTCAAGATATTT.

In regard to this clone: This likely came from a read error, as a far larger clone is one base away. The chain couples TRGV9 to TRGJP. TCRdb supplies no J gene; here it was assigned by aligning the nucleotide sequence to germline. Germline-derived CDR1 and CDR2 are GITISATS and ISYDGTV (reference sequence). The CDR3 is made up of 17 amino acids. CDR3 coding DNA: TGTGCCTTGTGGGAGGTAATACAAGAGTTGGGCATAAAAATCAAGGTATTT. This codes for CALWEVIQELGIKIKVF.